This entry describes one TCR beta chain. The record originates from a study of T cell changes during pregnancy in multiple sclerosis. Using immunoSEQ multiplex PCR, the repertoire was profiled, and TCRdb retains in-frame clones only, with some absent. Altogether about 92,000 clones are present, more than 85% being singletons, with the ten largest covering 1.5%. Per germline, CDR1 ENHRY and CDR2 SYGVKD. The CDR3 spans 16 residues. V was pared by 3 bases and J by 0 bases, with 6 bases of the junction left unmatched. The sample here was peripheral blood, taken in the first trimester of pregnancy. The genes are TRBV10-3 and TRBJ1-1; 8 positions agree with TRBD1. The source of this sequence is a female donor with multiple sclerosis, enrolled in a pregnancy study. The CDR3 DNA follows: TGTGCCATCAGTGATGGGACAGGCCCCATGAACACTGAAGCTTTCTTT. Its translation: CAISDGTGPMNTEAFF.